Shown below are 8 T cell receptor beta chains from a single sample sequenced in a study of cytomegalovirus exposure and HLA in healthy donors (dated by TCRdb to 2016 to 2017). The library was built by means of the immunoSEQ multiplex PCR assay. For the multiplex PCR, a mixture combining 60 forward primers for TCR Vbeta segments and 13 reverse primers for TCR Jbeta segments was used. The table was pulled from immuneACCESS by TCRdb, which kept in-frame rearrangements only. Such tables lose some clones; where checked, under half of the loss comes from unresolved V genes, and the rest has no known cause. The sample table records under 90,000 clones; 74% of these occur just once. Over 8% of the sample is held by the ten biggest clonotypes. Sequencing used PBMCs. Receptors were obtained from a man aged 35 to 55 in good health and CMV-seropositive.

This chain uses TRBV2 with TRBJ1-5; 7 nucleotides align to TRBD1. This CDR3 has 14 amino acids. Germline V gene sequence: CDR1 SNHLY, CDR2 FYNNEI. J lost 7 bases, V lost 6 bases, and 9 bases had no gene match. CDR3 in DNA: TGTGCCAGCAGCCTACAGGGGCGAGGGCAGCCCCAGCATTTT. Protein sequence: CASSLQGRGQPQHF.

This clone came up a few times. The CDR3 here is CASSEALQLNQPQHF. The CDR3 DNA reads TGTGCCAGCAGTGAAGCGCTACAGCTCAATCAGCCCCAGCATTTT. V and J are TRBV2 and TRBJ1-5; D call uncertain. Germline V lookup: CDR1 SNHLY, CDR2 FYNNEI. The length of the CDR3 is 15 residues. Trimming took 0 bases from V and 3 from J, leaving 9 bases between them.

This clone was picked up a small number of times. CDR3: CASTPGGSYNEQFF. The CDR3 DNA reads as TGTGCCAGCACCCCAGGGGGGTCCTACAATGAGCAGTTCTTC. This sequence joins TRBV7-6 and TRBJ2-1; a weak D match, TRBD1 (7 bases). Between the trimmed V and J ends, which lost 7 bases and 1 base, there was a span of 11 bases. Looked up from germline, CDR1 is SGHVS and CDR2 is FNYEAQ. This CDR3 comprises 14 residues.

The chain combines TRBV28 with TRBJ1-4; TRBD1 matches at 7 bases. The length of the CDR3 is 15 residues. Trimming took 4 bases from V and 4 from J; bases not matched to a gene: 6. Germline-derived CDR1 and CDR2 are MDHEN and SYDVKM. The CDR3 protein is CASSSPDRINEKLFF. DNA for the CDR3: TGTGCCAGCAGTTCCCCGGACAGGATTAATGAAAAACTGTTTTTT.

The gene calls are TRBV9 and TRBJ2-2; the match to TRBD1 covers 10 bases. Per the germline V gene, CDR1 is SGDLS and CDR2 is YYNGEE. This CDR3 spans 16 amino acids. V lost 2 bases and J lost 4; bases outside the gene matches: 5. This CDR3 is CASSVTGTGVTGELFF. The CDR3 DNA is TGTGCCAGCAGCGTTACCGGGACAGGGGTCACCGGGGAGCTGTTTTTT.

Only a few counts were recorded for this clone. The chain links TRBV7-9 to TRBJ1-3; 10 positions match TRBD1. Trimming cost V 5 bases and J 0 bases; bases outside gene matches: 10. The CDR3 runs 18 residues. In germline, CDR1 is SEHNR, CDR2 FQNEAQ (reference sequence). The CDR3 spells CASSPGTGVSNSGNTIYF. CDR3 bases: TGTGCCAGCAGCCCCGGGACAGGGGTATCCAACTCTGGAAACACCATATATTTT.

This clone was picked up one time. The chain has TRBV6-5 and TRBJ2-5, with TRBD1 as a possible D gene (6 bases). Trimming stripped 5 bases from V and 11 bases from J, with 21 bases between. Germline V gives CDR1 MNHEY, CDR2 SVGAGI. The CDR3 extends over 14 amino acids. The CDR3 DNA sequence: TGTGCCAGCAGTGAAGGGGGATCAACGAGAGAGCAGTACTTC. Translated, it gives CASSEGGSTREQYF.

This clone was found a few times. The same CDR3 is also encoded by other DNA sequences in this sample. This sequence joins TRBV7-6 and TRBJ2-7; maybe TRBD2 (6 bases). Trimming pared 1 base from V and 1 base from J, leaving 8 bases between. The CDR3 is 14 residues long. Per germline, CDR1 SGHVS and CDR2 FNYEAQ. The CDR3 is CASSLEEGSYEQYF. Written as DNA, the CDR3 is TGTGCCAGCAGCTTAGAGGAGGGGTCCTACGAGCAGTACTTC.